A single T cell receptor (beta chain) is shown here with its context. The antigen remains undetermined. Both 60 Vbeta primers and 13 Jbeta primers went into the PCR. Sequencing used immunoSEQ multiplex PCR; TCRdb keeps in-frame clones, though not all of them. The table records about 94,000 clones, more than 70% of them present only once. The data derive from a study of cytomegalovirus exposure and HLA in healthy donors. Study context: Of the donors genotyped, approximately 400 in all, 75% to 85% fell in the Caucasian-associated ancestry cluster. Findings of the study overall: Most of the TCR beta V segments (in an earlier analysis) were productive either about 87% or about 30% of the time. The Asian-associated ancestry cluster reportedly had fewer N-insertions than the roughly 670-donor mean in a later analysis.

The CDR3 extends over 15 amino acids. V lost 7 bases and J lost 8, with 21 bases in between. CDR1 and CDR2 from the germline V gene are MNHEY and SVGAGI. What was sequenced was PBMCs. V and J are TRBV6-5 and TRBJ1-3; D remains unclear. This receptor was taken from a man between 25 and 39 years old in good health and CMV-seronegative. CDR3 nucleotides: TGTGCCAGCAACCTAGGACTCCCTGCCGTAGACACCATATATTTT. Its protein product is CASNLGLPAVDTIYF.